Listed below are T cell receptor beta chains from one sample, sequenced in a study of pediatric ulcerative colitis. The method was immunoSEQ multiplex PCR; TCRdb's version includes in-frame clones alone and lacks a portion of them. The sample carries 36,000 or so clones, roughly 72% recorded once. The sequencing input was gut tissue. These TCRs come from a boy between 10 and 17 years old with moderate ulcerative colitis. CDR3s include the opening cysteine and the closing phenylalanine or tryptophan. Fields, in order: V gene, clone size, J gene, D gene, CDR3 protein, CDR3 DNA. D genes are given only for firm matches. Expanded clones are given a class, and other clones once, few, many or no size at all.

V: TRBV6-1
size: .
J: TRBJ2-3
D: TRBD2
CDR3: CASSEGLAGGTDTQYF
DNA: TGTGCCAGCAGTGAAGGACTAGCGGGGGGCACAGATACGCAGTATTTT

V: TRBV6-5
size: .
J: TRBJ1-2
D: TRBD1
CDR3: CASSRTGDGYTF
DNA: TGTGCCAGCAGTCGGACAGGGGATGGCTACACCTTC

V: TRBV7-9
size: few
J: TRBJ2-7
D: .
CDR3: CASSPRGGTKKSEQYF
DNA: TGTGCCAGCAGCCCAAGAGGAGGGACAAAAAAGAGCGAGCAGTACTTC

V: TRBV12-5
size: .
J: TRBJ2-1
D: TRBD2
CDR3: CATLKRDYSYNEQFF
DNA: TGTGCTACCCTAAAGCGGGACTACTCCTACAATGAGCAGTTCTTC

V: TRBV5-4
size: few
J: TRBJ2-1
D: TRBD2
CDR3: CASSLGTSDYNEQFF
DNA: TGTGCCAGCAGCTTGGGGACTAGCGACTACAATGAGCAGTTCTTC

V: TRBV2
size: .
J: TRBJ1-1
D: .
CDR3: CASDAQRDTEAFF
DNA: TGTGCCAGTGACGCCCAAAGAGACACTGAAGCTTTCTTT

V: TRBV15
size: .
J: TRBJ1-5
D: .
CDR3: CATSKGRYSNQPQHF
DNA: TGTGCCACCAGCAAAGGACGATATAGCAATCAGCCCCAGCATTTT

V: TRBV5-8
size: .
J: TRBJ1-1
D: .
CDR3: CASSRDRNTEAFF
DNA: TGTGCCAGCAGCCGAGACAGGAACACTGAAGCTTTCTTT

V: TRBV10-3
size: once
J: TRBJ1-4
D: TRBD1
CDR3: CAISKDRVVEKLFF
DNA: TGTGCCATCAGTAAGGACAGGGTTGTAGAAAAACTGTTTTTT

V: TRBV9
size: .
J: TRBJ2-7
D: .
CDR3: CASSAGPSSYEQYF
DNA: TGTGCCAGCAGCGCGGGACCTAGCTCCTACGAGCAGTACTTC

V: TRBV6-6
size: .
J: TRBJ1-2
D: .
CDR3: CASSYSQGSGYTF
DNA: TGTGCCAGCAGTTACTCACAAGGCTCCGGCTACACCTTC

V: TRBV18
size: .
J: TRBJ2-1
D: TRBD2
CDR3: CASSRTSGINNEQFF
DNA: TGTGCCAGCTCACGGACTAGCGGGATTAACAATGAGCAGTTCTTC

V: TRBV11-3
size: .
J: TRBJ2-1
D: TRBD1
CDR3: CASSLGQGYYNEQFF
DNA: TGTGCCAGCAGCTTGGGACAGGGTTATTACAATGAGCAGTTCTTC

V: TRBV28
size: few
J: TRBJ1-1
D: .
CDR3: CASSLGGAEAFF
DNA: TGTGCCAGCAGTTTGGGCGGAGCTGAAGCTTTCTTT

V: TRBV2
size: few
J: TRBJ1-4
D: TRBD1
CDR3: CASRGPGTGYNEKLFF
DNA: TGTGCCAGCAGGGGCCCCGGGACAGGTTATAATGAAAAACTGTTTTTT

V: TRBV4-1
size: .
J: TRBJ2-3
D: .
CDR3: CASRGDNTDTQYF
DNA: TGCGCCAGCAGGGGAGACAACACAGATACGCAGTATTTT

V: TRBV4-1
size: .
J: TRBJ2-1
D: .
CDR3: CASSQKRGGWSDEQFF
DNA: TGCGCCAGCAGCCAGAAGCGAGGGGGTTGGAGCGATGAGCAGTTCTTC

V: TRBV6-1
size: few
J: TRBJ1-5
D: .
CDR3: CASSEAGHINQPQHF
DNA: TGTGCCAGCAGTGAAGCAGGACACATCAATCAGCCCCAGCATTTT

V: TRBV29-1
size: .
J: TRBJ2-7
D: TRBD2
CDR3: CSAGRGGDEQYF
DNA: TGCAGCGCCGGTCGTGGGGGGGACGAGCAGTACTTC

V: TRBV6-4
size: .
J: TRBJ2-1
D: TRBD2
CDR3: CASSDEASGSNEQFF
DNA: TGTGCCAGCAGTGACGAGGCTAGCGGGAGCAATGAGCAGTTCTTC

V: TRBV6-1
size: .
J: TRBJ2-4
D: TRBD1
CDR3: CASRRAGTGYF
DNA: TGTGCCAGCAGGCGGGCCGGGACAGGGTACTTC

V: TRBV5-4
size: .
J: TRBJ1-5
D: .
CDR3: CASSPGREDYQPQHF
DNA: TGTGCCAGCAGCCCCGGGAGGGAGGATTATCAGCCCCAGCATTTT

V: TRBV28
size: medium-sized
J: TRBJ2-7
D: TRBD1
CDR3: CASSWTGAIGSYEQYF
DNA: TGTGCCAGCAGTTGGACAGGGGCTATTGGTTCCTACGAGCAGTACTTC

V: TRBV5-6
size: .
J: TRBJ2-3
D: .
CDR3: CASSLSRDTQYF
DNA: TGTGCCAGCAGCTTGTCGAGGGATACGCAGTATTTT

V: TRBV11-2
size: .
J: TRBJ2-7
D: .
CDR3: CASSSEGPYEQYF
DNA: TGTGCCAGCAGCTCCGAAGGCCCCTACGAGCAGTACTTC

V: TRBV5-1
size: .
J: TRBJ2-5
D: .
CDR3: CAGSLGVQETQYF
DNA: TGCGCCGGCAGCTTGGGTGTCCAAGAGACCCAGTACTTC

V: TRBV5-1
size: .
J: TRBJ1-4
D: .
CDR3: CASSAVFDEKLFF
DNA: TGCGCCAGCAGCGCAGTCTTTGATGAAAAACTGTTTTTT

V: TRBV2
size: .
J: TRBJ1-2
D: TRBD1
CDR3: CASSEALLQGRGYTF
DNA: TGTGCCAGCAGTGAAGCGCTTCTACAGGGGCGAGGCTACACCTTC

V: TRBV18
size: .
J: TRBJ2-5
D: TRBD1
CDR3: CASSPRRTGGQETQYF
DNA: TGTGCCAGCTCACCACGAAGGACAGGGGGGCAAGAGACCCAGTACTTC

V: TRBV14
size: few
J: TRBJ1-1
D: .
CDR3: CASLGVTEAFF
DNA: TGTGCCAGCCTAGGGGTCACTGAAGCTTTCTTT

V: TRBV7-2
size: once
J: TRBJ2-7
D: TRBD1
CDR3: CASSSTGQGIYEQYF
DNA: TGTGCCAGCAGCTCGACGGGACAGGGTATCTACGAGCAGTACTTC

V: TRBV6-1
size: .
J: TRBJ2-5
D: .
CDR3: CASSEVLVQYF
DNA: TGTGCCAGCAGTGAGGTTTTGGTCCAGTACTTC

V: TRBV10-2
size: .
J: TRBJ1-6
D: .
CDR3: CASSDGTVNSPLHF
DNA: TGCGCCAGCAGTGATGGGACGGTGAATTCACCCCTCCACTTT

V: TRBV25-1
size: .
J: TRBJ2-6
D: .
CDR3: CASSESWGTGANVLTF
DNA: TGTGCCAGCAGTGAATCATGGGGGACTGGGGCCAACGTCCTGACTTTC

V: TRBV11-2
size: .
J: TRBJ2-1
D: TRBD2
CDR3: CASSLGLAGGADEQFF
DNA: TGTGCCAGCAGCTTAGGGCTAGCGGGAGGGGCGGATGAGCAGTTCTTC

V: TRBV4-1
size: .
J: TRBJ1-4
D: .
CDR3: CASSRPIRATNEKLFF
DNA: TGCGCCAGCAGCCGACCAATTCGCGCAACTAATGAAAAACTGTTTTTT

V: TRBV6-6
size: .
J: TRBJ2-3
D: .
CDR3: CASRHPAATDTQYF
DNA: TGTGCCAGCAGACACCCGGCCGCCACAGATACGCAGTATTTT

V: TRBV4-1
size: .
J: TRBJ1-3
D: TRBD1
CDR3: CASSQDLQGVAGNTIYF
DNA: TGCGCCAGCAGCCAAGATCTACAGGGGGTAGCCGGAAACACCATATATTTT

V: TRBV7-6
size: .
J: TRBJ1-5
D: TRBD1
CDR3: CASWGGDSLPDQPQHF
DNA: TGTGCCAGCTGGGGGGGGGACAGCCTACCAGATCAGCCCCAGCATTTT

V: TRBV7-2
size: .
J: TRBJ2-7
D: .
CDR3: CASSFDPGIYEQYF
DNA: TGTGCCAGCAGCTTCGATCCGGGGATCTACGAGCAGTACTTC

V: TRBV11-2
size: .
J: TRBJ2-6
D: .
CDR3: CASSPPGVLGANVLTF
DNA: TGTGCCAGCAGCCCGCCGGGGGTCCTTGGGGCCAACGTCCTGACTTTC

V: TRBV13
size: .
J: TRBJ2-3
D: TRBD2
CDR3: CASSFRTSGRRTDTQYF
DNA: TGTGCCAGCAGCTTCAGGACTAGCGGGAGACGTACAGATACGCAGTATTTT

V: TRBV5-1
size: few
J: TRBJ1-6
D: .
CDR3: CASSLEANSPLHF
DNA: TGCGCCAGCAGCTTGGAAGCTAATTCACCCCTCCACTTT

V: TRBV7-9
size: .
J: TRBJ1-2
D: TRBD1
CDR3: CASSYGQGIVGYTF
DNA: TGTGCCAGCAGCTACGGACAGGGAATAGTCGGCTACACCTTC

V: TRBV5-1
size: few
J: TRBJ1-2
D: TRBD1
CDR3: CASSSRQGAYGYTF
DNA: TGCGCCAGCAGCTCTAGACAGGGGGCCTATGGCTACACCTTC

V: TRBV7-6
size: .
J: TRBJ2-7
D: .
CDR3: CASSLVGGGSYEQYF
DNA: TGTGCCAGCAGCTTAGTGGGAGGGGGCTCCTACGAGCAGTACTTC

V: TRBV7-9
size: few
J: TRBJ1-1
D: .
CDR3: CASSLGRINTEAFF
DNA: TGTGCCAGCAGCTTAGGACGGATCAACACTGAAGCTTTCTTT

V: TRBV19
size: .
J: TRBJ2-7
D: TRBD2
CDR3: CASSIVGLADYPYEQYF
DNA: TGTGCCAGTAGTATAGTGGGACTAGCGGACTATCCCTACGAGCAGTACTTC

V: TRBV10-3
size: .
J: TRBJ2-1
D: .
CDR3: CAISDTRNSPSYNEQFF
DNA: TGTGCCATCAGTGATACCCGGAACTCTCCTAGTTACAATGAGCAGTTCTTC